Listed below are T cell receptor beta chains from one sample, sequenced in a study of CD8+CD57+ T cells in acquired aplastic anemia. TCRdb processed the reads anew with MiXCR; each CDR3 protein has one entry. The repertoire has just over 200,000 distinct CDR3 sequences, over 55% of them found once; the top ten carry roughly 50%. Sequencing input: sorted CD4+, CD8+, or CD8+CD57+ T cells (not recorded which) from PBMCs. Receptors originate from a human donor with aplastic anemia. CDR3s include the opening cysteine and the closing phenylalanine or tryptophan. Fields, in order: D gene, V gene, J gene, clone size, CDR3 protein, CDR3 DNA. The D gene is left open where the match is weak. Clone size is given for some rows only: seen once, a few or many times, or a class if the clone is expanded.

d_call: .
v_call: TRBV9
j_call: TRBJ1-1
clone_size: .
cdr3_aa: CASSVGSGHYNEAFF
cdr3_nt: TGTGCCAGCAGCGTGGGTAGCGGTCACTACAATGAAGCTTTCTTT

d_call: .
v_call: TRBV24-1
j_call: TRBJ2-3
clone_size: .
cdr3_aa: CATSDLFRTDGTDTQYF
cdr3_nt: TGTGCCACCAGTGATTTATTCCGGACAGATGGAACAGATACGCAGTATTTT

d_call: TRBD1
v_call: TRBV2
j_call: TRBJ2-5
clone_size: many
cdr3_aa: CASSRSTGVAETQYF
cdr3_nt: TGTGCCAGCAGCCGTTCGACAGGGGTTGCGGAGACCCAGTACTTC

d_call: TRBD1
v_call: TRBV4-3
j_call: TRBJ1-6
clone_size: .
cdr3_aa: CASSQDGTANSPLHF
cdr3_nt: TGCGCCAGCAGCCAAGATGGGACAGCTAATTCACCCCTCCACTTT

d_call: .
v_call: TRBV6-6
j_call: TRBJ1-2
clone_size: .
cdr3_aa: CASSYGEGYGYTF
cdr3_nt: TGTGCCAGCAGTTACGGAGAGGGGTATGGCTACACCTTC

d_call: TRBD1
v_call: TRBV5-6
j_call: TRBJ1-2
clone_size: .
cdr3_aa: CASSLTGEDYGYTF
cdr3_nt: TGTGCCAGCAGCTTGACAGGGGAGGACTATGGCTACACCTTC

d_call: .
v_call: TRBV10-3
j_call: TRBJ1-3
clone_size: .
cdr3_aa: CAISDWTLSGNTIYF
cdr3_nt: TGTGCCATCAGTGACTGGACACTCTCTGGAAACACCATATATTTT

d_call: .
v_call: TRBV5-1
j_call: TRBJ1-1
clone_size: few
cdr3_aa: CASSSDRLTEAFF
cdr3_nt: TGCGCCAGCAGCTCGGACAGACTCACTGAAGCTTTCTTT

d_call: TRBD1
v_call: TRBV15
j_call: TRBJ2-6
clone_size: few
cdr3_aa: CATSRDGDSSGANVLTF
cdr3_nt: TGTGCCACCAGCAGAGATGGGGACAGCTCTGGGGCCAACGTCCTGACTTTC

d_call: .
v_call: TRBV2
j_call: TRBJ1-6
clone_size: .
cdr3_aa: CASIGTSGRNSPLHF
cdr3_nt: TGTGCCAGCATTGGGACGAGTGGCCGTAATTCACCCCTCCACTTT

d_call: .
v_call: TRBV6-4
j_call: TRBJ2-1
clone_size: .
cdr3_aa: CASSATGGANEQFF
cdr3_nt: TGTGCCAGCAGTGCAACAGGGGGGGCCAATGAGCAGTTCTTC